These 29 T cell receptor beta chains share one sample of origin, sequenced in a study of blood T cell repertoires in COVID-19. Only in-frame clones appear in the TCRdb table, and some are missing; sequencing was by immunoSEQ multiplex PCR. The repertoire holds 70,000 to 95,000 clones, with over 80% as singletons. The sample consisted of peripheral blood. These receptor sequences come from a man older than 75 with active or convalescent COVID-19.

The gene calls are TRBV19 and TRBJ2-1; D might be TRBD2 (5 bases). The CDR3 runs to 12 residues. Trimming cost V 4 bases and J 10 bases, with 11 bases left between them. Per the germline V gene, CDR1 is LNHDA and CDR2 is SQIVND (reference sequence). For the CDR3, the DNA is TGTGCCAGTAGTAGTCAACTAGACGAGCAGTTCTTC. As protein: CASSSQLDEQFF.

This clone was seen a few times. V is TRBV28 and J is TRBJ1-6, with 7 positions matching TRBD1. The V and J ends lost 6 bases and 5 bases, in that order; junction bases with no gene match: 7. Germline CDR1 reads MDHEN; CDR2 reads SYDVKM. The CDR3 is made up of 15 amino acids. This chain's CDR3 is CASRRSTGNNSPLHF. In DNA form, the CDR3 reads TGTGCCAGCAGAAGATCGACAGGGAATAATTCACCCCTCCACTTT. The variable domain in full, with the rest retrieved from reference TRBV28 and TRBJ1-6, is DVKVTQSSRYLVKRTGEKVFLECVQDMDHENMFWYRQDPGLGLRLIYFSYDVKMKEKGDIPEGYSVSREKKERFSLILESASTNQTSMYLCASRRSTGNNSPLHFGNGTRLTVT.

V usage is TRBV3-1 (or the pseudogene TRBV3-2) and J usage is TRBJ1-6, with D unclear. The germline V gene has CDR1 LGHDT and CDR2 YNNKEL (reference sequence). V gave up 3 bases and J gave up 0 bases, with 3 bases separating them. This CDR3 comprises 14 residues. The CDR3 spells CASSQSSYNSPLHF. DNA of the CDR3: TGTGCCAGCAGCCAGAGCTCCTATAATTCACCCCTCCACTTT.

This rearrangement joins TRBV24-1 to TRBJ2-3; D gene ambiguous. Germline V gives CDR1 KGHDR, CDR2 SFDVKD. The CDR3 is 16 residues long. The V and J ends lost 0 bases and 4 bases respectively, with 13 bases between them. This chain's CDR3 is CATSDLIGSGPDTQYF. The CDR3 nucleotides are TGTGCCACCAGTGATTTGATTGGCTCAGGCCCAGATACGCAGTATTTT.

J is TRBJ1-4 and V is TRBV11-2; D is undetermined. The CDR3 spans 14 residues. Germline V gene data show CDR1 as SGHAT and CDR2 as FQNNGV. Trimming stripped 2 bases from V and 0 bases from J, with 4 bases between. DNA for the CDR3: TGTGCCAGCAGCTTAACAACAACTAATGAAAAACTGTTTTTT. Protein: CASSLTTTNEKLFF.

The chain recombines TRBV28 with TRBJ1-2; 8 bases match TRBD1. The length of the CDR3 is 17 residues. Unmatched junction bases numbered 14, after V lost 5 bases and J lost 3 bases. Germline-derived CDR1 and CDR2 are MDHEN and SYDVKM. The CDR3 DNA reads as TGTGCCAGCAGTCCTCACGGACAGGGTTTAATTCACTATGGCTACACCTTC. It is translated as CASSPHGQGLIHYGYTF.

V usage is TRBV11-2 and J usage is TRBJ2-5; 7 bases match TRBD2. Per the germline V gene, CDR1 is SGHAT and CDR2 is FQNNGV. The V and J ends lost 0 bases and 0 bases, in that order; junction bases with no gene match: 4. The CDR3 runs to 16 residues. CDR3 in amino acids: CASSLESGEYQETQYF. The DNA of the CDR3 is TGTGCCAGCAGCTTAGAGAGCGGGGAGTACCAAGAGACCCAGTACTTC.

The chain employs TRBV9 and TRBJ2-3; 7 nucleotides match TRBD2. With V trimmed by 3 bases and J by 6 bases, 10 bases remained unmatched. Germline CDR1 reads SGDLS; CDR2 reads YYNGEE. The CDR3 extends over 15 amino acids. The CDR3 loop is CASSEELARGDTQYF. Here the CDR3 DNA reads TGTGCCAGCAGCGAAGAACTAGCGAGAGGGGATACGCAGTATTTT.

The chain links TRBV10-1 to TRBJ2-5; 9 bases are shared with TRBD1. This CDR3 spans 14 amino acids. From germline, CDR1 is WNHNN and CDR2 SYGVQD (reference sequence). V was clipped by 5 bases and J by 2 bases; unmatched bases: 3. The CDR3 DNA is TGCGCCAGCAGTACAGGGGGCCCACAAGAGACCCAGTACTTC. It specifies CASSTGGPQETQYF.

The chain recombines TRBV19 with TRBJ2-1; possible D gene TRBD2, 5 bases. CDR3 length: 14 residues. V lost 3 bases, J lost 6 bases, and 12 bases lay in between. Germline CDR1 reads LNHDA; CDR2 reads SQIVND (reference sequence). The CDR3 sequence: CASSISLVTNEQFF. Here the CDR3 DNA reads TGTGCCAGTAGTATTTCACTAGTGACCAATGAGCAGTTCTTC.

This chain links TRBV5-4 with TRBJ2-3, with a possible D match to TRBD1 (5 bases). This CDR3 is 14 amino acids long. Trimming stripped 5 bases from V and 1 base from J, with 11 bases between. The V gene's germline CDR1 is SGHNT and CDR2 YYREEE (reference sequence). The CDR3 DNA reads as TGTGCCAGCAGGAAGGAACAGGGCACAGATACGCAGTATTTT. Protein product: CASRKEQGTDTQYF.

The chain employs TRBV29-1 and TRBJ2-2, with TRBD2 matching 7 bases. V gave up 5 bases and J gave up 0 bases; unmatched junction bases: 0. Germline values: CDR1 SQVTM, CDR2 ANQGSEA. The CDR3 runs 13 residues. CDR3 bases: TGCAGCGTTAGCGGGACGAACACCGGGGAGCTGTTTTTT. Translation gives CSVSGTNTGELFF.

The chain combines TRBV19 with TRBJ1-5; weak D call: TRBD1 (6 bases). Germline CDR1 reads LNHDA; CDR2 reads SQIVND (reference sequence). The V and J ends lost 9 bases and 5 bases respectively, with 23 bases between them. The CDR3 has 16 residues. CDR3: CASKTGGSEGHQPQHF. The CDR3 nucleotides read TGTGCCAGCAAAACGGGGGGCAGTGAAGGCCATCAGCCCCAGCATTTT.

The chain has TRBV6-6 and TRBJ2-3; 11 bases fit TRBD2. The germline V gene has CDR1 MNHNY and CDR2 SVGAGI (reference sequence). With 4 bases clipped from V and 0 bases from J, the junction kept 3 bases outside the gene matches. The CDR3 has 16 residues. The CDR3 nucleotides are TGTGCCAGCAGTTCGACTAGCGGGGAGAGCACAGATACGCAGTATTTT. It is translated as CASSSTSGESTDTQYF.

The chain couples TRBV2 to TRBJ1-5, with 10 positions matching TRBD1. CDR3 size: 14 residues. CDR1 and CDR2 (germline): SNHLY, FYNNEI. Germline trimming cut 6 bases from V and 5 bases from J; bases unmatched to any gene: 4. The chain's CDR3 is CASRGDRGYQPQHF. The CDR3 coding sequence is TGTGCCAGCAGGGGGGACAGGGGCTATCAGCCCCAGCATTTT.

CDR3 sequence (DNA): TGTGCCAGCAGTTCTACCGGGACAGGGGCCGGGGGGTACTTC. Its translation: CASSSTGTGAGGYF. This chain links TRBV6-5 with TRBJ2-4; 10 nucleotides match TRBD1. Germline values: CDR1 MNHEY, CDR2 SVGAGI. The CDR3 loop spans 14 amino acids. V gave up 4 bases and J gave up 15 bases; unmatched junction bases: 12.

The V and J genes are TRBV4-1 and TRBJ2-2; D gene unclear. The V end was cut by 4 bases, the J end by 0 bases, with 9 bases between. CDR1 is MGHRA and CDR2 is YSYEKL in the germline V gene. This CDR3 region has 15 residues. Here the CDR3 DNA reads TGCGCCAGCAGCCCCAGGTTCACGAACACCGGGGAGCTGTTTTTT. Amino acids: CASSPRFTNTGELFF.

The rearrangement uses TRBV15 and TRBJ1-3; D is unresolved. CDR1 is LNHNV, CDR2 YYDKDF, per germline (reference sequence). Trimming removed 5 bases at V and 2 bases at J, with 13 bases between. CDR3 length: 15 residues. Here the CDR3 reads CATSDFARTGNTIYF. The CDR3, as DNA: TGTGCCACCAGCGATTTTGCGCGAACTGGAAACACCATATATTTT.

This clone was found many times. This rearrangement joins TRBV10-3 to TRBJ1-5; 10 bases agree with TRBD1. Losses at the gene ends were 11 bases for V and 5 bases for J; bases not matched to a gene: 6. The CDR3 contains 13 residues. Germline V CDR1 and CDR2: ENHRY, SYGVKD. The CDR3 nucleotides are TGTGCCGTCCGGGACAGGGGTGATCAGCCCCAGCATTTT. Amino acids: CAVRDRGDQPQHF.

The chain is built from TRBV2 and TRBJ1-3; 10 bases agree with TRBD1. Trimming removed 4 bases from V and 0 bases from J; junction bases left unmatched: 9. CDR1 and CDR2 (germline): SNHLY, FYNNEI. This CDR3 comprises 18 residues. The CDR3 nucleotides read TGTGCCAGCAGTGGGGACAGGGGACTGAACCTCTCTGGAAACACCATATATTTT. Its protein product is CASSGDRGLNLSGNTIYF.

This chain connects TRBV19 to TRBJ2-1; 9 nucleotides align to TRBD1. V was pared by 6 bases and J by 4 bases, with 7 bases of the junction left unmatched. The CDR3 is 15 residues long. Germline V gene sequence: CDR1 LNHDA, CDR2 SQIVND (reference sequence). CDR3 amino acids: CASRHRDRAYNEQFF. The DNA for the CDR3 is TGTGCCAGTAGGCACCGGGACAGGGCATACAATGAGCAGTTCTTC.

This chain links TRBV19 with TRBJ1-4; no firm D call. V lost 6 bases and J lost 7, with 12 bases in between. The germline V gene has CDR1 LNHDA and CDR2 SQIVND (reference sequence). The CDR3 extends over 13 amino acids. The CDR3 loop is CASSSRSGEKLFF. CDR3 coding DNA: TGTGCCAGTAGCTCTCGAAGCGGTGAAAAACTGTTTTTT. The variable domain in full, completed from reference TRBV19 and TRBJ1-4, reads DGGITQSPKYLFRKEGQNVTLSCEQNLNHDAMYWYRQDPGQGLRLIYYSQIVNDFQKGDIAEGYSVSREKKESFPLTVTSAQKNPTAFYLCASSSRSGEKLFFGSGTQLSVL.

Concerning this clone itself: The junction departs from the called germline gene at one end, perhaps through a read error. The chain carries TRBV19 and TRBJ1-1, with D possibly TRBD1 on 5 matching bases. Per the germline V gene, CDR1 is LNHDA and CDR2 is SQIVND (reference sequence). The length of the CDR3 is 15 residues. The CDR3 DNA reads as TGTGCCAGTAGTTCCTGGGGCGCTTCGAACACTGGAGCTTTCTTT. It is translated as CASSSWGASNTGAFF.

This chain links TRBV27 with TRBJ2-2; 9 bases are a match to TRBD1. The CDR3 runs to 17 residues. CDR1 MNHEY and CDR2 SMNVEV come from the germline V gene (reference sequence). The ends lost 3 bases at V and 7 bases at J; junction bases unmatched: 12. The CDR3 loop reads CASSFNHRGPRGGELFF. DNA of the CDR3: TGTGCCAGCAGTTTCAACCACAGGGGGCCAAGGGGCGGGGAGCTGTTTTTT.

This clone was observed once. In DNA, the CDR3 is TGTGCCAGCAGTACGACAGGGCATCAGCCCCAGCATTTT. Amino acid sequence: CASSTTGHQPQHF. V gene TRBV28 combines with J gene TRBJ1-5, with TRBD1 matching over 7 bases. Germline trimming cut 5 bases from V and 5 bases from J; bases unmatched to any gene: 3. Germline V CDR1 and CDR2: MDHEN, SYDVKM. The CDR3 length is 13 residues.

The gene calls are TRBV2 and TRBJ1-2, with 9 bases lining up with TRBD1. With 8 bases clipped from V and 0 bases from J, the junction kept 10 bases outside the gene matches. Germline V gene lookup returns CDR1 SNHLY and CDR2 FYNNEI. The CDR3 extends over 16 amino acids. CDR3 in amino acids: CASSFTQGAANYGYTF. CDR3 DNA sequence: TGTGCCAGCTCCTTTACACAGGGGGCGGCTAACTATGGCTACACCTTC.

The CDR3 DNA is TGCGCCAGCAGCGAGGGACAGGGGGCGGGTAATGAAAAACTGTTTTTT. Translated, it gives CASSEGQGAGNEKLFF. The chain couples TRBV5-1 to TRBJ1-4; 12 bases map to TRBD1. CDR1 SGHRS and CDR2 YFSETQ come from the germline V gene. CDR3 length: 16 residues. V lost 4 bases and J lost 4; bases outside the gene matches: 5.

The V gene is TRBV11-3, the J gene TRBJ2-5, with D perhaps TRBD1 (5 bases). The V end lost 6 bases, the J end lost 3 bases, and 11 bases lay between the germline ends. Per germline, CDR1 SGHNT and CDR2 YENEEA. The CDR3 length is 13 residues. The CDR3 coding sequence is TGTGCCAGCAGGGTGGGGCAAGAAGAGACCCAGTACTTC. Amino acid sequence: CASRVGQEETQYF.

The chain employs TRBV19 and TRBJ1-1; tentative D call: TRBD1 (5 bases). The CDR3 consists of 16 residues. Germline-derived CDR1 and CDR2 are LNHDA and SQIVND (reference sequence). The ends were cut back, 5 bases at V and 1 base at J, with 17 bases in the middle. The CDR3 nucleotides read TGTGCCAGTAGTTTTCCAGGGCAGGCTACGAACACTGAAGCTTTCTTT. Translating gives CASSFPGQATNTEAFF.